These 13 T cell receptor beta chains originate from one sample sequenced in a study of regulatory T cells in long-lasting Graves disease. With iRepertoire HTBI primers and Arm-PCR of CDR3 regions, TCR beta libraries were built. MiXCR, run by TCRdb on the multiplex PCR reads, gives a single entry per CDR3 protein. The table records roughly 300,000 distinct CDR3 sequences, around 20% of them present only once. Time point given: persistent/refractory GD, antithyroid drugs over 5 years with positive TRAb. After RNA was extracted from PBMCs, the TCR library was made from it. Here the sequenced sample was peripheral blood mononuclear cells (PBMCs), taken when the disease was refractory, from a patient treated with antithyroid drugs. These receptors all stem from a female donor with Graves disease.

This clonotype came up many times. The rearrangement joins TRBV5-6 to TRBJ2-7, with a weak D call TRBD1 (6 bases). Germline CDR1 is SGHDT and CDR2 is YYEEEE. The CDR3 totals 16 residues. The V gene lost 2 bases and the J gene lost 3 bases, with 18 bases spanning the gap. CDR3 residues: CASSFLPGTQFYEQYF. Here the CDR3 DNA reads TGTGCCAGCAGCTTCCTTCCCGGGACACAATTCTACGAGCAGTACTTC.

V gene TRBV24-1 combines with J gene TRBJ2-1; TRBD1 matches at 9 bases. The CDR3 totals 14 residues. The V gene's germline CDR1 is KGHDR and CDR2 SFDVKD. With 5 bases clipped from V and 6 bases from J, the junction kept 4 bases outside the gene matches. This CDR3 is CATSGYRGRNEQFF. CDR3 DNA: TGTGCCACCAGTGGATACAGGGGGCGCAATGAGCAGTTCTTC.

This clonotype was detected many times. The rearrangement joins TRBV27 to TRBJ1-2; tentative D call: TRBD1 (5 bases). The CDR3 spans 14 residues. V was pared by 1 base and J by 7 bases, with 13 bases between. CDR1 and CDR2 from the germline V gene are MNHEY and SMNVEV (reference sequence). The CDR3 spells CASSLFGAGFGYTF. CDR3 bases: TGTGCCAGCAGTTTATTTGGGGCGGGGTTTGGCTACACCTTC.

The chain recombines TRBV30 with TRBJ2-7, with unresolved D. V dropped 1 base and J dropped 2 bases, with 6 bases sitting between them. Germline CDR1 reads GTSNPN; CDR2 reads SVGIG (reference sequence). This CDR3 spans 12 amino acids. Here the CDR3 reads CAWSASTYEQYF. DNA of the CDR3: TGTGCCTGGAGTGCCTCAACCTACGAGCAGTACTTC.

This clonotype occurred many times. V is TRBV7-9 and J is TRBJ2-5; D might be TRBD1 (6 bases). The V end lost 5 bases, the J end lost 0 bases, and 13 bases lay between the germline ends. CDR1 is SEHNR, CDR2 FQNEAQ, per germline (reference sequence). The CDR3 runs to 15 residues. The chain's CDR3 is CASSQGGGDQETQYF. CDR3 nucleotide sequence: TGTGCCAGCAGCCAAGGGGGTGGGGACCAAGAGACCCAGTACTTC.

The V gene is TRBV6-2 or TRBV6-3, the J gene TRBJ2-5, with D unresolved. The CDR3 spans 14 residues. Deletions cut 5 bases from V and 5 bases from J, with 15 bases between. Germline V CDR1 and CDR2: MNHEY, SVGEGT. CDR3 DNA: TGTGCCAGCAGTAAGAAAGGGTTTGGGGAGACCCAGTACTTC. Residues: CASSKKGFGETQYF.

The CDR3 spells CATSRDGVGETQYF. The CDR3, as DNA: TGTGCCACCAGCAGAGATGGCGTAGGGGAGACCCAGTACTTC. The chain couples TRBV15 to TRBJ2-5; D is uncertain. The CDR3 extends over 14 amino acids. Germline V CDR1 and CDR2: LNHNV, YYDKDF (reference sequence). With 0 bases removed from V and 5 bases from J, the gap between germline ends came to 10 bases.

The table lists this clonotype with many counts. The chain is built from TRBV6-1 and TRBJ1-6, with 7 bases matching TRBD1. V gave up 4 bases and J gave up 6 bases; unmatched junction bases: 3. This CDR3 contains 14 residues. Germline-derived CDR1 and CDR2 are MNHNS and SASEGT. The CDR3 DNA reads TGTGCCAGCAGTGGACAGGGCGCTAATTCACCCCTCCACTTT. Protein product: CASSGQGANSPLHF.

This clonotype was counted between two and nine times. This sequence joins TRBV28 and TRBJ1-6; D unresolved. Germline loops: CDR1 MDHEN, CDR2 SYDVKM. The CDR3 is made up of 14 amino acids. Trimming cost V 9 bases and J 3 bases, with 12 bases left between them. CDR3 in amino acids: CARGRVGYNSPLHF. DNA of the CDR3: TGTGCCAGGGGTAGGGTGGGCTATAATTCACCCCTCCACTTT.

This clonotype has just a few counts. The gene calls are TRBV4-3 and TRBJ1-1; D not resolved. The CDR3 is made up of 15 amino acids. The germline V gene has CDR1 LGHNA and CDR2 YSLEER. Trimming shortened V by 1 base and J by 1 base, and 10 bases separated the two germline ends. CDR3 nucleotide sequence: TGCGCCAGCAGCCAAGGGGCCAGCTCGAACACTGAAGCTTTCTTT. Its translation: CASSQGASSNTEAFF.

This clonotype showed up just a few times. The chain carries TRBV27 and TRBJ1-4; 8 bases are shared with TRBD1. The CDR3 spans 12 residues. The V and J ends lost 8 bases and 5 bases, in that order; junction bases with no gene match: 1. The germline gives CDR1 MNHEY, CDR2 SMNVEV (reference sequence). CDR3 in DNA: TGTGCCAGCCGGACAGGGAATGAAAAACTGTTTTTT. Encoded protein: CASRTGNEKLFF.

About this clonotype itself: A read error may be the cause here, since a much bigger clone is one base away. The V and J genes are TRBV5-6 and TRBJ2-7; TRBD1 might be the D (6 bases). The CDR3 length is 14 residues. Looked up from germline, CDR1 is SGHDT and CDR2 is YYEEEE. The CDR3 coding sequence is TGTGCCAGCAGCTTCACCGCGGACAGCTACGAGCGGTACTTC. The encoded protein is CASSFTADSYERYF.

This clonotype occurred many times. This chain joins TRBV28 and TRBJ1-2; D unclear. The CDR3 runs 13 residues. CDR1 and CDR2 from the germline V gene are MDHEN and SYDVKM. Between the trimmed V and J ends, which lost 8 bases and 7 bases, there was a span of 17 bases. The CDR3 nucleotides are TGTGCCAGCTCCCTACAGCTATTGGGTGGCTACACCTTC. Translated, it gives CASSLQLLGGYTF.